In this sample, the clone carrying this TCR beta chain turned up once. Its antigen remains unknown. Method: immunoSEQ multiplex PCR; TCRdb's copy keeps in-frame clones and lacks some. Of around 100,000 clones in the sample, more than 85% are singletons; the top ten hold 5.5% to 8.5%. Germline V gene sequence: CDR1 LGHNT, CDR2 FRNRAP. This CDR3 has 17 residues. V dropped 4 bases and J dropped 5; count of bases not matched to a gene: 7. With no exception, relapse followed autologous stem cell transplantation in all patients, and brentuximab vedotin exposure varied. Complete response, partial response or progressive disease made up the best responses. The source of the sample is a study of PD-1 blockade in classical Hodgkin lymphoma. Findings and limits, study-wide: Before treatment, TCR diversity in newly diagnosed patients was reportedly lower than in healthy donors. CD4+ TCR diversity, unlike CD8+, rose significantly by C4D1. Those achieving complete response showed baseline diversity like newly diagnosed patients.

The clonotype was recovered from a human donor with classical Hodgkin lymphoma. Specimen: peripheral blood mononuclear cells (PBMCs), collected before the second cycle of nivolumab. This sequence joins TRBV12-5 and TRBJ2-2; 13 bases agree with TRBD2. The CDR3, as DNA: TGTGCTAGTGGTTCGGGGGAGGGACTAGCGGGGACCGGGGAGCTGTTTTTT. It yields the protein CASGSGEGLAGTGELFF.